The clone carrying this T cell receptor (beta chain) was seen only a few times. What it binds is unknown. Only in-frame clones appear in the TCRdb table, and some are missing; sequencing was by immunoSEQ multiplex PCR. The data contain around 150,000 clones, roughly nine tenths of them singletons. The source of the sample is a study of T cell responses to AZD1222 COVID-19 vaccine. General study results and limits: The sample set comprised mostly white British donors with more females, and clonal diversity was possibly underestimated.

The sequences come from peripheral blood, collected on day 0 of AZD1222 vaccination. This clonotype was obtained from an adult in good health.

CDR3 DNA: TGTGCCAGCAGCTGGGAATCAGGAGGGGTCTCGCGGGAGCAGTACTTC. This codes for CASSWESGGVSREQYF. V and J are TRBV5-6 and TRBJ2-7; D is possibly TRBD2 (6 bases). Deletions cut 3 bases from V and 7 bases from J, with 23 bases between. Germline values: CDR1 SGHDT, CDR2 YYEEEE. The CDR3 covers 16 residues.